The clone carrying this TCR beta chain was detected once. Its antigen is not identified. The data are from a study of long-term antiretroviral therapy in people with HIV. Overall study findings and caveats: The clones with expansion before ART were dominant in the repertoire at all time points. ART adherence was not documented, and neither viral resistance nor therapy changes had any data.

The germline V and J ends were trimmed by 6 bases and 2 bases, with 14 bases remaining between them. CDR1 and CDR2 (germline): SQVTM, ANQGSEA. The length of the CDR3 is 13 residues. An immunoSEQ assay, version v3.0, was performed at survey level. Sequencing had a target that covered about 40,000-50,000 T-cell genomes per sample. The table came from immunoSEQ multiplex PCR; TCRdb's copy has only in-frame clones and leaves some out. The sample carries 25,000 to 35,000 clones, about 85% recorded once. This TCR was recovered from a man in his fifties or sixties with HIV. Sequencing used unsorted PBMCs, obtained approximately 5 years before starting antiretroviral therapy. The chain has TRBV29-1 and TRBJ2-7; tentatively, D is TRBD1 (6 bases). CDR3 nucleotide sequence: TGCAGCGTCCGGACAGTATTGACCTACGAGCAGTACTTC. Encoded protein: CSVRTVLTYEQYF.